This record covers a single T cell receptor beta chain. This entry is derived from a study of blood T cell repertoires in COVID-19. Whole-study context: PBMCs, B-cell-depleted T cells, or T cells provided the cDNA or gDNA that made up the material.

Methods used by the authors: Amplification of reference gene primers provided the estimated nucleated cell counts. TCRdb's table, derived via immunoSEQ multiplex PCR, lists solely in-frame clones and lacks some. That table furnishes V, J and clone size, whereas the DNA furnished D and trimming. The repertoire consists of about 290,000 clones, with around four fifths occurring once and the leading ten covering around 3.9%. This clonotype originated in a woman between 50 and 59 years old with active or convalescent COVID-19. Sequencing was done on a sample of peripheral blood.

CDR3 sequence: CAWSTAGEQYF. For the CDR3, the DNA is TGTGCCTGGAGTACGGCCGGGGAGCAGTACTTC. The chain recombines TRBV30 with TRBJ2-7, with D hard to call. Germline V gives CDR1 GTSNPN, CDR2 SVGIG (reference sequence). CDR3 length equals 11 residues. The V gene lost 2 bases and the J gene lost 7 bases, with 9 bases spanning the gap.